The 12 T cell receptor beta chains presented below share a single source sample, sequenced in a study of naive and memory T cell subsets. An oligonucleotide containing a UMI was ligated to the 3' end of TCR cDNA. Ligated cDNA underwent four rounds of PCR with nested alpha and beta constant region primers and SP2. TCRdb used MiXCR to reprocess the UMI-ligation and nested PCR reads, holding one entry per CDR3 protein. The sample records 25,000 to 30,000 distinct CDR3 sequences, roughly 5.4% being singletons. Sequencing was done on a sample of blood. These receptor sequences come from an adult in good health.

This clonotype was detected many times. The J gene is TRBJ2-1, the V gene TRBV3-1, with a possible D match to TRBD1 (5 bases). The V end was cut by 0 bases, the J end by 5 bases, with 8 bases between. The CDR3 contains 14 residues. Germline-derived CDR1 and CDR2 are LGHDT and YNNKEL (reference sequence). The CDR3 bases are TGTGCCAGCAGCCAAGAATCAGGGAACAATGAGCAGTTCTTC. Protein sequence: CASSQESGNNEQFF.

This clonotype was seen repeatedly, ten times or more. V gene TRBV6-2 or TRBV6-3 combines with J gene TRBJ2-7, with D perhaps being TRBD1 or TRBD2 (5 bases each). V dropped 6 bases and J dropped 4 bases, with 13 bases sitting between them. CDR1 MNHEY and CDR2 SVGEGT come from the germline V gene. The CDR3 contains 13 residues. CDR3 nucleotide sequence: TGTGCCAGCAGCCCCGGGACGGCGTACGAGCAGTACTTC. The encoded protein is CASSPGTAYEQYF.

This clonotype was found many times. V is TRBV7-6 and J is TRBJ2-3; D gene uncertain. Germline CDR1 SGHVS, CDR2 FNYEAQ. Between the trimmed V and J ends, which lost 5 bases and 3 bases, there was a span of 3 bases. The CDR3 covers 11 residues. The CDR3 sequence is CASSATDTQYF. CDR3 nucleotides: TGTGCCAGCAGCGCTACAGATACGCAGTATTTT. Drawing the rest from reference TRBV7-6 and TRBJ2-3, the complete variable domain is GAGVSQSPRYKVTKRGQDVALRCDPISGHVSLYWYRQALGQGPEFLTYFNYEAQQDKSGLPNDRFSAERPEGSISTLTIQRTEQRDSAMYRCASSATDTQYFGPGTRLTVL.

This clonotype was found many times. The rearrangement joins TRBV29-1 to TRBJ2-7; the D gene is possibly TRBD2 (6 bases). The ends were cut back, 2 bases at V and 5 bases at J, with 13 bases in the middle. Germline assignment: CDR1 SQVTM and CDR2 ANQGSEA. The CDR3 sequence is 13 residues long. CDR3 nucleotides: TGCAGCGTTGAACCTATCGGGAGTAACGAGCAGTACTTC. As protein: CSVEPIGSNEQYF.

V is TRBV5-4 and J is TRBJ2-1; D remains ambiguous. Germline CDR1 is SGHNT and CDR2 is YYREEE (reference sequence). CDR3 length equals 16 residues. With 0 bases removed from V and 1 base from J, the gap between germline ends came to 11 bases. CDR3 loop: CASSLAPSASYNEQFF. Written as DNA, the CDR3 is TGTGCCAGCAGCTTGGCGCCTAGTGCATCCTACAATGAGCAGTTCTTC. Variable domain in full (rest from reference TRBV5-4 and TRBJ2-1): ETGVTQSPTHLIKTRGQQVTLRCSSQSGHNTVSWYQQALGQGPQFIFQYYREEENGRGNFPPRFSGLQFPNYSSELNVNALELDDSALYLCASSLAPSASYNEQFFGPGTRLTVL.

This clonotype appeared many times. The chain recombines TRBV30 with TRBJ2-1, with no clear D. The CDR3 sequence is 11 residues long. V was clipped by 0 bases and J by 7 bases, with 4 bases between them. In germline, CDR1 is GTSNPN, CDR2 SVGIG (reference sequence). The CDR3 region is CAWSVSNEQFF. The CDR3 DNA reads as TGTGCCTGGAGTGTTTCGAATGAGCAGTTCTTC.

This clonotype occurred many times. The chain is built from TRBV29-1 and TRBJ2-3; D uncertain. CDR1 and CDR2 from the germline V gene are SQVTM and ANQGSEA. The length of the CDR3 is 11 residues. Trimming removed 8 bases at V and 7 bases at J, with 13 bases between. The CDR3 sequence is CSLRSEHTQYF. In DNA, the CDR3 is TGCAGCCTCCGCTCTGAGCATACGCAGTATTTT.

This clonotype was detected many times. The chain has TRBV21-1 and TRBJ1-2; the table's D gene call, TRBD1, was not cross checked with the DNA. TRBV21-1 is termed a pseudogene. The length of the CDR3 is 15 residues. Here the CDR3 reads CASSSGDKGVRGYTF. The CDR3 region has the DNA TGTGCCAGCAGCTCCGGGGACAAGGGCGTGCGGGGCTACACCTTC.

Ten or more counts support this clonotype. V is TRBV25-1 and J is TRBJ2-1, with D perhaps TRBD1 (6 bases). The CDR3 extends over 12 amino acids. Per the germline V gene, CDR1 is MGHDK and CDR2 is SYGVNS. Trimming left V 6 bases short and J 4 bases short, with 7 bases between. The CDR3 coding sequence is TGTGCCAGCAGGCAGGGGTACAATGAGCAGTTCTTC. It is translated as CASRQGYNEQFF. The full variable domain, its missing parts supplied by reference TRBV25-1 and TRBJ2-1, is EADIYQTPRYLVIGTGKKITLECSQTMGHDKMYWYQQDPGMELHLIHYSYGVNSTEKGDLSSESTVSRIRTEHFPLTLESARPSHTSQYLCASRQGYNEQFFGPGTRLTVL.

Many counts were recorded for this clonotype. The V and J genes are TRBV29-1 and TRBJ2-2, with D unclear. The CDR3 sequence is 12 residues long. Trimming took off 7 bases at V and 6 bases at J, with 12 bases between the two ends. Germline CDR1 SQVTM, CDR2 ANQGSEA. The CDR3 here is CSAIVWAGELFF. The CDR3 DNA sequence: TGCAGCGCCATCGTCTGGGCCGGGGAGCTGTTTTTT.

This clonotype was seen at least ten times. V is TRBV4-3 and J is TRBJ1-2; D gene uncertain. The CDR3 runs 16 residues. Germline loops: CDR1 LGHNA, CDR2 YSLEER. V lost 4 bases and J 1 base, leaving 16 bases between the germline ends. The CDR3 nucleotides read TGCGCCAGCAGCCCTCAGCCATCCGGGTATAACTATGGCTACACCTTC. This codes for CASSPQPSGYNYGYTF.

Many counts were recorded for this clonotype. The rearrangement links TRBV30 to TRBJ2-1; 7 bases are a match to TRBD1. Germline CDR1 and CDR2: GTSNPN and SVGIG (reference sequence). The CDR3 contains 14 residues. With 0 bases clipped from V and 3 bases from J, the junction kept 2 bases outside the gene matches. The CDR3: CAWSVRTGYNEQFF. CDR3 bases: TGTGCCTGGAGTGTCCGGACAGGCTACAATGAGCAGTTCTTC.